Reported below is one T cell receptor (beta chain). As yet, its antigen is unknown. This sample was included in a study of shared clonotypes between healthy human individuals. The CDR3 length is 15 residues. Trimming pared 0 bases from V and 3 bases from J, leaving 9 bases between. Germline V CDR1 and CDR2: SGHVS, FQNEAQ. None of the donors, who were healthy HIV-negative adults, had recently had acute infections or vaccinations. Several immunoSEQ plates received, in even portions, the genomic DNA of each subset. Clones were sequenced by immunoSEQ multiplex PCR, and TCRdb holds only the in-frame ones, with some missing. Of about 710,000 clones listed, just under 75% are singletons. Study-level findings and limits: When naive CD4 clonotypes were compared across four donors, around 5% were shared.

The specimen sequenced was memory CD4+ T cells sorted from blood. Subset given: CD45RA-negative fraction. The chain employs TRBV7-8 and TRBJ1-5; TRBD1 might be the D (6 bases). The clonotype originates from a woman aged 25-40 years in good health. The CDR3 here is CASSLAGGFNQPQHF. CDR3 nucleotide sequence: TGTGCCAGCAGCTTAGCAGGGGGATTCAATCAGCCCCAGCATTTT.